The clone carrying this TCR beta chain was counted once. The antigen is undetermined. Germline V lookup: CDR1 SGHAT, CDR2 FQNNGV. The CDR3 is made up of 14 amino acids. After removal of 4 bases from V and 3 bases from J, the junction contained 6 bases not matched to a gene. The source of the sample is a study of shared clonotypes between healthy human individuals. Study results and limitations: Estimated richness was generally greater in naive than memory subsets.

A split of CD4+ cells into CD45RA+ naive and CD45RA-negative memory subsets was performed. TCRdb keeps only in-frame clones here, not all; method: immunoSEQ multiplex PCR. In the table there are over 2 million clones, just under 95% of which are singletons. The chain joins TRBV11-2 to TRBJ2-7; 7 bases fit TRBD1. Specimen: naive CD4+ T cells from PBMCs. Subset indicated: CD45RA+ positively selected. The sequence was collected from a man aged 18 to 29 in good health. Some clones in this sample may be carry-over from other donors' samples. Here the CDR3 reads CASSSDRTSYEQYF. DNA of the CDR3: TGTGCCAGCAGCTCGGACAGGACAAGCTACGAGCAGTACTTC.